This T cell receptor beta chain was recorded in a study of sequential checkpoint blockade in melanoma. Overall study: First-line arms were nivolumab then ipilimumab, or the reverse, randomized 1:1.

CDR1 and CDR2 from the germline V gene are SGDLS and YYNGEE. This CDR3 spans 17 amino acids. With 3 bases clipped from V and 4 bases from J, the junction kept 11 bases outside the gene matches. The treatment was: randomized to nivolumab then ipilimumab (arm A) or the reverse (arm B). None of the patients previously received DNA-damaging chemotherapy. PBMC sorting kept live CD3+CD8+ cells without CD19 or CD56. Sequencing used immunoSEQ multiplex PCR; TCRdb keeps in-frame clones, though not all of them. Among around 34,000 clones listed, roughly 85% were seen once. This sequence originates from a human donor with melanoma. The sequences come from CD8+ T cells sorted from blood (inferred from file names), collected from a patient given nivolumab and ipilimumab in sequence. The chain combines TRBV9 with TRBJ2-5; TRBD2 matches at 11 bases. CDR3 DNA sequence: TGTGCCAGCAGCGAGTCTCTAGCGGGGGGTCGGGGAGAGACCCAGTACTTC. As protein: CASSESLAGGRGETQYF.